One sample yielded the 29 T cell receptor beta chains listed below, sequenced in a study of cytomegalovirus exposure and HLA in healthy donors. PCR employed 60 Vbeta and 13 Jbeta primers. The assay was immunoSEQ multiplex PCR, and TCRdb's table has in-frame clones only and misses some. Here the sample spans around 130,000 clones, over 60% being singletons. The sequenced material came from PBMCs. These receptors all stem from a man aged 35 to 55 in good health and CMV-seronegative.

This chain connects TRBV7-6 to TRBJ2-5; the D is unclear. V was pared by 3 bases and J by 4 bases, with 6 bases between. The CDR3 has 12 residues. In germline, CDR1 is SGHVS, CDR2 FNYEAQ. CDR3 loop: CASSFSVETQYF. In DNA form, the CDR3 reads TGTGCCAGCAGCTTTTCAGTAGAGACCCAGTACTTC.

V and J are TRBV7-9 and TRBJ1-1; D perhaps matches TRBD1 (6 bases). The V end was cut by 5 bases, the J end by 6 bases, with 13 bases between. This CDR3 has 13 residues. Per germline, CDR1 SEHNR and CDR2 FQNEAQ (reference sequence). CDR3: CASSNTGGPEAFF. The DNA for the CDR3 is TGTGCCAGCAGCAATACCGGGGGGCCTGAAGCTTTCTTT.

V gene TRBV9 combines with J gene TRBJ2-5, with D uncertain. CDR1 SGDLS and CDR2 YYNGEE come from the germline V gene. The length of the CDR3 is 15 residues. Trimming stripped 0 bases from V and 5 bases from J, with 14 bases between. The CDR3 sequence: CASSVEAHSRETQYF. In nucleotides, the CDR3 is TGTGCCAGCAGCGTAGAGGCACACTCCAGGGAGACCCAGTACTTC.

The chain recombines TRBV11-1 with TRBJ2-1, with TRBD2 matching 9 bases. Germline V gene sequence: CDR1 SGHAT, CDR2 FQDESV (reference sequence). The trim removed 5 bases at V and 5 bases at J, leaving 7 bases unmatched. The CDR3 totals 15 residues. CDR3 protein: CASSPGAGGNNEQFF. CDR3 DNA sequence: TGTGCCAGCAGCCCTGGGGCGGGAGGGAACAATGAGCAGTTCTTC.

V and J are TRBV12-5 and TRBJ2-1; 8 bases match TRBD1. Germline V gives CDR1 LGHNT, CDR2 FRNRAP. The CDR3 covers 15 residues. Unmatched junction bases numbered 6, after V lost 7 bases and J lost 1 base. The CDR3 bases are TGTGCTAGTGCTATTAACAGGGGGTCCTACAATGAGCAGTTCTTC. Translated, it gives CASAINRGSYNEQFF.

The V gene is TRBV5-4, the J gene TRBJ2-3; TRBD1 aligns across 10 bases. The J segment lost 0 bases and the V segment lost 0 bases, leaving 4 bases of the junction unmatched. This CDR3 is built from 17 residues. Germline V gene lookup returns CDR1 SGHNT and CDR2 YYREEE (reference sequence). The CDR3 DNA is TGTGCCAGCAGCTTGGGACAGGGGGCGGCTAGCACAGATACGCAGTATTTT. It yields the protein CASSLGQGAASTDTQYF.

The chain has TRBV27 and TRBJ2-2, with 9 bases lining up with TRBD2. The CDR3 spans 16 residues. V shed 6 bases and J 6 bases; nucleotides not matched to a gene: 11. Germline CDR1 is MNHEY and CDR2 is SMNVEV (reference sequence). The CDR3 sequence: CASSFLSGRGPGELFF. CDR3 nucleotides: TGTGCCAGCAGCTTCCTTAGCGGGAGAGGGCCCGGGGAGCTGTTTTTT.

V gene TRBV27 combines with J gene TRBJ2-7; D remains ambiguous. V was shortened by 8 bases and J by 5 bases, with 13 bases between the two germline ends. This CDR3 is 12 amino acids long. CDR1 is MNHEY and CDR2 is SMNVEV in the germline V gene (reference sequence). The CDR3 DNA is TGTGCCAGCGCAGAAGATTCCCACGAGCAGTACTTC. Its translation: CASAEDSHEQYF.

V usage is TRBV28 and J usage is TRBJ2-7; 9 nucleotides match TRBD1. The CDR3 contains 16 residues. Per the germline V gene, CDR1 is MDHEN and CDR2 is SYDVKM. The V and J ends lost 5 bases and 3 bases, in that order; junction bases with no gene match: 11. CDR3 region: CASSLPGQGRIYEQYF. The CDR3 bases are TGTGCCAGCAGTCTACCGGGACAGGGAAGGATCTACGAGCAGTACTTC.

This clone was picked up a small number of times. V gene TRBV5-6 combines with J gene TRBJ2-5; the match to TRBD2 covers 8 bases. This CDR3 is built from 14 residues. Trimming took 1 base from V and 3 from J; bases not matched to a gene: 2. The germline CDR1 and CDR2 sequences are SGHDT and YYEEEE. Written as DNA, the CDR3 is TGTGCCAGCAGCTTGCCCGGGGGGGAAGAGACCCAGTACTTC. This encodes CASSLPGGEETQYF.

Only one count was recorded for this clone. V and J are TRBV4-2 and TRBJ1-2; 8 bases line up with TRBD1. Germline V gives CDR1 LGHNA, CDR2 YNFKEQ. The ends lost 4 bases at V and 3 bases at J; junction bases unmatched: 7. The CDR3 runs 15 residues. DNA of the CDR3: TGTGCCAGCAGCCCCATCCAGGGGGCGGACTATGGCTACACCTTC. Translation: CASSPIQGADYGYTF.

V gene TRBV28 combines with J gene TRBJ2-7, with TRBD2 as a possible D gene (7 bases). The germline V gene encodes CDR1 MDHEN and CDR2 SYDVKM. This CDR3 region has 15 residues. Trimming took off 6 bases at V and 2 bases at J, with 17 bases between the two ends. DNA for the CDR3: TGTGCCAGCAGCCCGAGGGGGGGTTATACCTACGAGCAGTACTTC. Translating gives CASSPRGGYTYEQYF. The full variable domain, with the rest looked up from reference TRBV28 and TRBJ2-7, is DVKVTQSSRYLVKRTGEKVFLECVQDMDHENMFWYRQDPGLGLRLIYFSYDVKMKEKGDIPEGYSVSREKKERFSLILESASTNQTSMYLCASSPRGGYTYEQYFGPGTRLTVT.

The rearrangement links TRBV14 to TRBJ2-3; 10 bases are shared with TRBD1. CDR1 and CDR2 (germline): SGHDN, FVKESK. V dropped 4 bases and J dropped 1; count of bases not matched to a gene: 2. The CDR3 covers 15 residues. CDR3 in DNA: TGTGCCAGCAGCCCGGGACAGGGGCGCACAGATACGCAGTATTTT. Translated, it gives CASSPGQGRTDTQYF.

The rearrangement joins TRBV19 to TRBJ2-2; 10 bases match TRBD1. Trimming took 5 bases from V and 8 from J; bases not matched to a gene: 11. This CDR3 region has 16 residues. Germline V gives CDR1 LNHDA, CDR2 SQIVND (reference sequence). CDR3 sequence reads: CASSSGQGGASGELFF. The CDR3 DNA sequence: TGTGCCAGTAGTTCCGGACAGGGGGGAGCGTCGGGGGAGCTGTTTTTT.

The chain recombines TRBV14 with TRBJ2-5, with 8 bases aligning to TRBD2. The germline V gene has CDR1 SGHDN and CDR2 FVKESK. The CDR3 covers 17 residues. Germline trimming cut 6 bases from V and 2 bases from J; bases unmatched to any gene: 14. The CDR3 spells CASSYGRGARPQETQYF. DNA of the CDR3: TGTGCCAGCAGTTACGGGAGGGGGGCGAGGCCTCAAGAGACCCAGTACTTC.

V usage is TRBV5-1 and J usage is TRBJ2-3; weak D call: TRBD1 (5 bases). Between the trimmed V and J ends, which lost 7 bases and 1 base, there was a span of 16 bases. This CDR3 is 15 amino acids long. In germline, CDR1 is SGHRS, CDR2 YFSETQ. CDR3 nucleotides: TGCGCCAGCCATAGGGGCTCTTGGGGCACAGATACGCAGTATTTT. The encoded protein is CASHRGSWGTDTQYF.

CDR3 loop: CASSIPPQGRVSQYF. The CDR3 DNA is TGTGCCAGTAGTATACCCCCCCAGGGCAGGGTAAGTCAGTACTTC. This sequence joins TRBV19 and TRBJ2-4; D might be TRBD1 (5 bases). CDR1 is LNHDA, CDR2 SQIVND, per germline (reference sequence). This CDR3 spans 15 amino acids. Trimming shortened V by 2 bases and J by 12 bases, and 20 bases separated the two germline ends.

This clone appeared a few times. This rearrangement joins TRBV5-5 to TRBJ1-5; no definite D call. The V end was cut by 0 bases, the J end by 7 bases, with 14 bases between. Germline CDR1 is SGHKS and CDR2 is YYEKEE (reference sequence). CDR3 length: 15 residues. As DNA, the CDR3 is TGTGCCAGCAGCTTGGTTTTTCCTTCCGGGCAGCCCCAGCATTTT. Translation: CASSLVFPSGQPQHF.

CDR3 sequence reads: CASSEQGPSSYNSPLHF. The CDR3 bases are TGCGCCAGCAGTGAACAGGGTCCTAGCTCCTATAATTCACCCCTCCACTTT. This chain uses TRBV10-2 with TRBJ1-6; D may be TRBD1 (6 bases). CDR3 length: 17 amino acids. Trimming took off 3 bases at V and 0 bases at J, with 12 bases between the two ends. Germline V lookup: CDR1 WSHSY, CDR2 SAAADI.

CDR3 amino acids: CASSLQGTGPTEQYF. DNA for the CDR3: TGCGCCAGCAGCTTGCAGGGGACAGGTCCCACCGAGCAGTACTTC. The J gene is TRBJ2-7, the V gene TRBV5-1; 8 positions agree with TRBD1. The CDR3 is 15 amino acids. Germline assignment: CDR1 SGHRS and CDR2 YFSETQ. Losses at the gene ends were 1 base for V and 6 bases for J; bases not matched to a gene: 9.

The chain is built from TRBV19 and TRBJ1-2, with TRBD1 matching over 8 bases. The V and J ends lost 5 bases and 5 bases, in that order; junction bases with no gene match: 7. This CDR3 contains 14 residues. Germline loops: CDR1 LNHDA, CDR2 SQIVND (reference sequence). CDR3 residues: CASSVTGDSYGYTF. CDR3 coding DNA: TGTGCCAGTAGTGTGACAGGGGATAGTTATGGCTACACCTTC.

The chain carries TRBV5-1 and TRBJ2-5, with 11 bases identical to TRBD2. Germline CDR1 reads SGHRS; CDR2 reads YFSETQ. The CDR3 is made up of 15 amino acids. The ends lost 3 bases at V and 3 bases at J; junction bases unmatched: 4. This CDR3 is CASSSTSGREETQYF. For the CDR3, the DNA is TGCGCCAGCAGCTCAACTAGCGGGAGAGAAGAGACCCAGTACTTC. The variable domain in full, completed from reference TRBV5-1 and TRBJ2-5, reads KAGVTQTPRYLIKTRGQQVTLSCSPISGHRSVSWYQQTPGQGLQFLFEYFSETQRNKGNFPGRFSGRQFSNSRSEMNVSTLELGDSALYLCASSSTSGREETQYFGPGTRLLVL.

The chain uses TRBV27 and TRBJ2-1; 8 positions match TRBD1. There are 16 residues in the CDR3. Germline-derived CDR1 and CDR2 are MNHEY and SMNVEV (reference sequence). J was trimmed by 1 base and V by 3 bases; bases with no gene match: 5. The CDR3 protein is CASSFAGTGSYNEQFF. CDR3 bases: TGTGCCAGCAGTTTTGCCGGGACAGGTTCCTACAATGAGCAGTTCTTC.

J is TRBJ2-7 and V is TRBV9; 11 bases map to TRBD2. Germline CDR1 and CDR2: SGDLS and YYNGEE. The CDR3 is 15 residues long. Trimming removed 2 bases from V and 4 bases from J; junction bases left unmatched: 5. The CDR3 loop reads CASSVELAGVYEQYF. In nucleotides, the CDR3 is TGTGCCAGCAGCGTGGAACTAGCGGGGGTTTACGAGCAGTACTTC.

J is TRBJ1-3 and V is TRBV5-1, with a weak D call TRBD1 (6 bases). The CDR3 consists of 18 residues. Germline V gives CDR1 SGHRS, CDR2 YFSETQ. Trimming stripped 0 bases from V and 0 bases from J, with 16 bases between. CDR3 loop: CASSLVFVGDNSGNTIYF. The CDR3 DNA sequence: TGCGCCAGCAGCTTGGTATTCGTTGGGGACAACTCTGGAAACACCATATATTTT.

The CDR3, as DNA: TGTGCCAGCAGTTTAGTTCAGACTGGAAACACCATATATTTT. It yields the protein CASSLVQTGNTIYF. The chain links TRBV28 to TRBJ1-3, with no clear D. Deletions cut 2 bases from V and 2 bases from J, with 7 bases between. The CDR3 is made up of 14 amino acids. The germline CDR1 and CDR2 sequences are MDHEN and SYDVKM. Combining the CDR3 with reference TRBV28 and TRBJ1-3 gives the whole variable domain DVKVTQSSRYLVKRTGEKVFLECVQDMDHENMFWYRQDPGLGLRLIYFSYDVKMKEKGDIPEGYSVSREKKERFSLILESASTNQTSMYLCASSLVQTGNTIYFGEGSWLTVV.

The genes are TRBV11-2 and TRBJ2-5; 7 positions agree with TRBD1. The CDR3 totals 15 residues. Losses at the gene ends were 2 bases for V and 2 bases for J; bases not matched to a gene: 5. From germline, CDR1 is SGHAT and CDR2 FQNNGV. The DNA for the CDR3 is TGTGCCAGCAGCTTACAAGGGACAGCTCAAGAGACCCAGTACTTC. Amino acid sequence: CASSLQGTAQETQYF.

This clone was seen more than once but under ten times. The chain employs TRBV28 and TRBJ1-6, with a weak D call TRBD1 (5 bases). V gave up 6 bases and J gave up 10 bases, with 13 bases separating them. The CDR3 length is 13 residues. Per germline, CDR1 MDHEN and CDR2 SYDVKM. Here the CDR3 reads CASRIRVGSPLHF. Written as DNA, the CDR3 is TGTGCCAGCAGGATCAGGGTGGGCTCACCCCTCCACTTT.

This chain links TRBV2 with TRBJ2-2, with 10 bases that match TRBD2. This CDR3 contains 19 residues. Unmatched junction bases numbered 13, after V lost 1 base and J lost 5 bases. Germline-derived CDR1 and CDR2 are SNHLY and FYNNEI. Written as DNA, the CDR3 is TGTGCCAGCAGTGAAGACCGGAGCGGGGGGGCCCCTGGTACCGGGGAGCTGTTTTTT. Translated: CASSEDRSGGAPGTGELFF.